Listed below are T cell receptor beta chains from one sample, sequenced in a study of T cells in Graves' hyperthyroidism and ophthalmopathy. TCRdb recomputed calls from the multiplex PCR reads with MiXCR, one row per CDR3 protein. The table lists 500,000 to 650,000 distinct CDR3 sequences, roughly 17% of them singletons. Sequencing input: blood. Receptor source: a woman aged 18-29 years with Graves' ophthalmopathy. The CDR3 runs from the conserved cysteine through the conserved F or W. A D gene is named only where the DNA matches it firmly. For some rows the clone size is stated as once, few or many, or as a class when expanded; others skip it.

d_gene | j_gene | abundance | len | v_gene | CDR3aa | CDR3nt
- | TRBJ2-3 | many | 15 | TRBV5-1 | CASTASSDDTDTQYF | TGCGCCAGCACCGCCTCTAGCGATGACACAGATACGCAGTATTTT
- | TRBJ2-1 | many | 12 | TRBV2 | CASSEEGDEQFF | TGTGCCAGCAGTGAAGAAGGTGATGAGCAGTTCTTC
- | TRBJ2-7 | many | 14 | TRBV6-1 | CASRSRALSYEQYF | TGTGCCAGCAGATCCAGGGCCCTCTCCTACGAGCAGTACTTC
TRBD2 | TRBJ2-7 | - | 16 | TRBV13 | CASSGETSGVAYEQYF | TGTGCCAGCAGCGGGGAGACTAGCGGAGTGGCCTACGAGCAGTACTTC
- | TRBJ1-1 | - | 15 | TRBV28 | CASRSGGRADTEAFF | TGTGCCAGCAGAAGTGGGGGCAGGGCAGACACTGAAGCTTTCTTT
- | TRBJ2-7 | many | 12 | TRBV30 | CAWAVTSYEQYF | TGTGCCTGGGCGGTTACGTCCTACGAGCAGTACTTC
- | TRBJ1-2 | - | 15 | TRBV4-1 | CASSPMPTSNYGYTF | TGCGCCAGCAGCCCCATGCCCACCTCTAACTATGGCTACACCTTC
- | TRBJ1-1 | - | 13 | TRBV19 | CASSNKMNTEAFF | TGTGCCAGTAGTAATAAGATGAACACTGAAGCTTTCTTT
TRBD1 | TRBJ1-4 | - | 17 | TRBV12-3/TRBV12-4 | CASSLLGQYATNEKLFF | TGTGCCAGCAGTTTACTGGGACAGTATGCAACTAATGAAAAACTGTTTTTT
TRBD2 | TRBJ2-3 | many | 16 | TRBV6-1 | CASSSGTTVRTDTQYF | TGTGCCAGCAGTTCCGGGACTACCGTAAGAACAGATACGCAGTATTTT
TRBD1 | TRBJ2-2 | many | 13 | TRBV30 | CAWGTGYTGELFF | TGTGCCTGGGGGACAGGGTACACCGGGGAGCTGTTTTTT
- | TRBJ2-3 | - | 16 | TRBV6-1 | CASRRGVLGSTDTQYF | TGTGCCAGCAGGAGGGGGGTGCTGGGGAGCACAGATACGCAGTATTTT